This TCR beta chain was documented in a study of a mutant IDH1 vaccine in newly diagnosed glioma. The method was immunoSEQ multiplex PCR; TCRdb's version includes in-frame clones alone and lacks a portion of them. The sample carries tens of thousands of clones, around 84% recorded once. The germline V gene has CDR1 ENHRY and CDR2 SYGVKD. The ends were cut back, 0 bases at V and 0 bases at J, with 5 bases in the middle. The CDR3 covers 15 residues. Turning to this clone: The antigen remains unidentified.

Time point reported: week 11, during vaccination. Vaccinated patients received 300 ug of mutant IDH1 20-mer peptide per dose, with topical imiquimod. V and J are TRBV10-3 and TRBJ1-4, with unresolved D. This clonotype was sampled from a woman in her forties or fifties with glioma. The specimen was PBMCs, collected from a glioma patient whose treatment included an IDH1 peptide vaccine. CDR3 nucleotide sequence: TGTGCCATCAGTGAGTCAGACGCAACTAATGAAAAACTGTTTTTT. It codes for CAISESDATNEKLFF.